The source of this T cell receptor (beta chain) is a study of T cells after yellow fever vaccination. TCRdb reprocessed the 5' RACE reads with MiXCR, giving one entry per CDR3 protein. The data show fewer than 500,000 distinct CDR3 sequences, with around a sixth seen just once and 15% to 20% held by the top ten. The V gene's germline CDR1 is SGHTA and CDR2 FQGNSA. Losses at the gene ends were 5 bases for V and 2 bases for J; bases not matched to a gene: 5. The CDR3 covers 15 residues. The source was PBMCs, collected before the yellow fever booster vaccination. This chain joins TRBV7-2 and TRBJ2-7; 11 bases agree with TRBD1. The sequence was obtained from a man younger than 35 who received the YFV17D yellow fever vaccine. As DNA, the CDR3 is TGTGCCAGCAGCCCCTCGGGACAGGGGGCCTACGAGCAGTACTTC. This translates into CASSPSGQGAYEQYF.